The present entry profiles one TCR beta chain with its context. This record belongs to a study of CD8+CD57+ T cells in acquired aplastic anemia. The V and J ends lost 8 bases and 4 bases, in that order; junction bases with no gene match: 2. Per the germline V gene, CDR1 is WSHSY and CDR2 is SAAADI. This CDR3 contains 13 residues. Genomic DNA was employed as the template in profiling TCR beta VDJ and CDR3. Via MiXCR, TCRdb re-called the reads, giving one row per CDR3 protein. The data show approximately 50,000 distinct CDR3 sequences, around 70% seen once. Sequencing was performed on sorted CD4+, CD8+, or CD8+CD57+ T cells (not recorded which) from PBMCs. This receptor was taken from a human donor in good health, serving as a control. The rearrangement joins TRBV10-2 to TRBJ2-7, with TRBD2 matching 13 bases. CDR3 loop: CASGTSGIYEQYF. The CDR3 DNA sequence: TGCGCCAGCGGGACTAGCGGGATTTACGAGCAGTACTTC.